What follows are 28 T cell receptor beta chains derived from one specimen sequenced in a study of T-cell memory formation after mild COVID-19. TCRdb re-called the 5' RACE reads with MiXCR, one entry per CDR3 protein. Of 200,000 to 250,000 distinct CDR3 sequences in the sample, around 8.8% are singletons; the top ten hold 3.5%. Sequencing input: PBMCs or a T cell subset sorted from them (not recorded which). The receptors here all came from a man between 18 and 35 years old who had mild COVID-19 (a few samples of this study predate the infection). Cell type and time point are not known.

This clonotype has a handful of counts. CDR3 bases: TGTGCCACCAGTGTGGGTAGGGGGATCAATCAGCCCCAGCATTTT. Amino acid sequence: CATSVGRGINQPQHF. The V gene is TRBV24-1, the J gene TRBJ1-5; D is possibly TRBD1 (6 bases). Between the trimmed V and J ends, which lost 5 bases and 3 bases, there was a span of 13 bases. CDR3 length: 15 residues. The V gene's germline CDR1 is KGHDR and CDR2 SFDVKD.

This chain joins TRBV5-1 and TRBJ2-7; no clear D. V lost 0 bases to trimming and J lost 7 bases, with 11 bases between them. The CDR3 is 13 amino acids. Germline V lookup: CDR1 SGHRS, CDR2 YFSETQ. This CDR3 reads CASSLVDPGEQYF. The CDR3 region has the DNA TGCGCCAGCAGCTTGGTTGACCCCGGGGAGCAGTACTTC.

This clonotype has only a few counts. The rearrangement joins TRBV20-1 to TRBJ1-2, with no clear D. The CDR3 consists of 11 residues. V was pared by 4 bases and J by 4 bases, with 7 bases between. CDR1 is DFQATT and CDR2 is SNEGSKA in the germline V gene (reference sequence). CDR3 loop: CSATSAYGYTF. CDR3 coding DNA: TGCAGTGCTACCTCCGCCTATGGCTACACCTTC.

This clonotype was observed a few times. V is TRBV20-1 and J is TRBJ1-2; no reliable D call. This CDR3 is 15 amino acids long. Germline CDR1 DFQATT, CDR2 SNEGSKA (reference sequence). Trimming took off 5 bases at V and 8 bases at J, with 24 bases between the two ends. The CDR3 loop is CSAFVRGLDLRGYTF. DNA for the CDR3: TGCAGTGCTTTTGTCCGCGGGTTGGATCTCCGGGGCTACACCTTC.

The chain recombines TRBV4-2 with TRBJ1-1; D gene uncertain. Germline values: CDR1 LGHNA, CDR2 YNFKEQ. This CDR3 spans 15 amino acids. Trimming cost V 0 bases and J 1 base, with 9 bases left between them. CDR3 nucleotides: TGTGCCAGCAGCCAAGATTCGGGGAGGAACACTGAAGCTTTCTTT. Translated: CASSQDSGRNTEAFF.

The chain links TRBV28 to TRBJ2-7; the D is unclear. The CDR3 has 14 residues. Germline loops: CDR1 MDHEN, CDR2 SYDVKM. With 2 bases removed from V and 6 bases from J, the gap between germline ends came to 14 bases. CDR3 sequence: CASSLTSYAGEQYV. CDR3 bases: TGTGCCAGCAGTTTAACTTCGTATGCTGGCGAGCAGTACGTC.

This clonotype was detected a few times. The chain has TRBV7-3 and TRBJ2-7; possibly TRBD1 or TRBD2 for D (5 bases each). The V gene's germline CDR1 is SGHTA and CDR2 FQGTGA. Trimming left V 5 bases short and J 0 bases short, with 11 bases between. The CDR3 has 14 residues. CDR3 residues: CASSPGPSSYEQYF. CDR3 sequence (DNA): TGTGCCAGCAGCCCGGGGCCTAGCTCCTACGAGCAGTACTTC. The full variable domain, in which reference TRBV7-3 and TRBJ2-7 provide the parts outside the CDR3, is GAGVSQTPSNKVTEKGKYVELRCDPISGHTALYWYRQSLGQGPEFLIYFQGTGAADDSGLPNDRFFAVRPEGSVSTLKIQRTERGDSAVYLCASSPGPSSYEQYFGPGTRLTVT.

The rearrangement joins TRBV18 to TRBJ1-1, with D unclear. The CDR3 is made up of 15 amino acids. V was clipped by 1 base and J by 4 bases, with 13 bases between them. Per germline, CDR1 KGHSH and CDR2 LQKENI. CDR3 DNA sequence: TGTGCCAGCTCACCACTTTGGCGGGATACCACTGAAGCTTTCTTT. This translates into CASSPLWRDTTEAFF.

This clonotype was detected a few times. V gene TRBV4-2 combines with J gene TRBJ2-1; 9 positions agree with TRBD1. V trimming: 3 bases; J trimming: 2 bases; junction bases outside the gene matches: 5. There are 16 residues in the CDR3. CDR1 and CDR2 from the germline V gene are LGHNA and YNFKEQ. The chain's CDR3 is CASSQGDRAAYNEQFF. The CDR3 DNA reads as TGTGCCAGCAGCCAGGGGGACAGGGCAGCCTACAATGAGCAGTTCTTC.

This clonotype showed up just a few times. The V gene is TRBV10-3, the J gene TRBJ2-2, with D tentatively TRBD1 (6 bases). Germline V gives CDR1 ENHRY, CDR2 SYGVKD. The CDR3 has 14 residues. The germline V and J ends were trimmed by 4 bases and 6 bases, with 12 bases remaining between them. The CDR3 DNA follows: TGTGCCATCAGTGTAAACAGGGAACCCGGGGAGCTGTTTTTT. This encodes CAISVNREPGELFF.

This clonotype was detected a few times. The gene calls are TRBV18 and TRBJ2-7; D not resolved. Germline loops: CDR1 KGHSH, CDR2 LQKENI. The V and J ends lost 1 base and 0 bases respectively, with 7 bases between them. This CDR3 is 14 amino acids long. The CDR3 DNA follows: TGTGCCAGCTCACCACGCAGGAGCTCCTACGAGCAGTACTTC. Translating it yields CASSPRRSSYEQYF.

The chain joins TRBV10-3 to TRBJ2-3; D gene unclear. The CDR3 runs to 14 residues. Germline CDR1 reads ENHRY; CDR2 reads SYGVKD. The V gene lost 7 bases and the J gene lost 3 bases, with 14 bases spanning the gap. CDR3 loop: CAIMPQALTDTQYF. The CDR3 bases are TGTGCCATCATGCCTCAAGCACTTACAGATACGCAGTATTTT.

The chain combines TRBV29-1 with TRBJ2-5, with a possible D match to TRBD1 (6 bases). CDR3 length equals 12 residues. Deletions cut 4 bases from V and 5 bases from J, with 11 bases between. Germline CDR1 reads SQVTM; CDR2 reads ANQGSEA. The CDR3 here is CSVAKQGETQYF. CDR3 nucleotides: TGCAGCGTTGCTAAGCAGGGGGAGACCCAGTACTTC.

V and J are TRBV7-2 and TRBJ2-1; D gene unclear. Germline V lookup: CDR1 SGHTA, CDR2 FQGNSA. Trimming shortened V by 2 bases and J by 2 bases, and 13 bases separated the two germline ends. The CDR3 extends over 16 amino acids. This CDR3 is CASSLRPTVTYNEQFF. The CDR3 DNA is TGTGCCAGCAGCTTAAGACCTACCGTAACCTACAATGAGCAGTTCTTC.

V gene TRBV2 combines with J gene TRBJ2-1; 8 bases match TRBD1. Looked up from germline, CDR1 is SNHLY and CDR2 is FYNNEI. The CDR3 contains 13 residues. With V trimmed by 6 bases and J by 6 bases, 4 bases remained unmatched. Written as DNA, the CDR3 is TGTGCCAGCAGCCGGGACAGGCCCAATGAGCAGTTCTTC. This translates into CASSRDRPNEQFF.

This clonotype was detected a few times. The chain uses TRBV20-1 and TRBJ2-7; D is undetermined. Deletions cut 6 bases from V and 0 bases from J, with 6 bases between. The CDR3 loop spans 11 amino acids. Germline V gene lookup returns CDR1 DFQATT and CDR2 SNEGSKA (reference sequence). The DNA for the CDR3 is TGCAGTGCCCCTCACTCCTACGAGCAGTACTTC. This encodes CSAPHSYEQYF.

This clonotype has more than one count but fewer than ten. The chain carries TRBV11-1 and TRBJ2-1, with TRBD2 identical over 13 bases. Losses at the gene ends were 6 bases for V and 0 bases for J; bases not matched to a gene: 8. Germline V gene sequence: CDR1 SGHAT, CDR2 FQDESV (reference sequence). The CDR3 extends over 18 amino acids. CDR3 loop: CASSLLAGGTRSYNEQFF. The CDR3 bases are TGTGCCAGCAGTCTACTAGCGGGGGGGACTCGCTCCTACAATGAGCAGTTCTTC.

This chain joins TRBV15 and TRBJ2-5; 9 bases match TRBD1. With V trimmed by 3 bases and J by 4 bases, 9 bases remained unmatched. Germline V gene sequence: CDR1 LNHNV, CDR2 YYDKDF (reference sequence). CDR3 length: 16 residues. CDR3 region: CATSRVQQGAGETQYF. Written as DNA, the CDR3 is TGTGCCACCAGCAGGGTCCAACAGGGGGCGGGAGAGACCCAGTACTTC.

Many counts were recorded for this clonotype. This chain connects TRBV9 to TRBJ2-5, with D possibly matching TRBD1 (5 bases). This CDR3 has 14 amino acids. The ends were cut back, 0 bases at V and 5 bases at J, with 11 bases in the middle. Germline assignment: CDR1 SGDLS and CDR2 YYNGEE. CDR3 region: CASSVGPTAETQYF. For the CDR3, the DNA is TGTGCCAGCAGCGTAGGGCCGACAGCTGAGACCCAGTACTTC.

The chain uses TRBV6-2 or TRBV6-3 and TRBJ2-3; 8 bases map to TRBD1. CDR3 length: 13 amino acids. Looked up from germline, CDR1 is MNHEY and CDR2 is SVGEGT. The J segment lost 2 bases and the V segment lost 6 bases, leaving 1 base of the junction unmatched. DNA for the CDR3: TGTGCCAGCAGGGGACAGGCCACAGATACGCAGTATTTT. Translating it yields CASRGQATDTQYF.

This clonotype was detected a few times. The V and J genes are TRBV7-9 and TRBJ2-3, with 7 bases that match TRBD1. The J segment lost 3 bases and the V segment lost 7 bases, leaving 10 bases of the junction unmatched. Germline lookup yields CDR1 SEHNR and CDR2 FQNEAQ (reference sequence). The CDR3 runs 15 residues. The CDR3 reads CASTFRDRATDTQYF. The CDR3 coding sequence is TGTGCCAGCACGTTCCGAGACAGGGCGACAGATACGCAGTATTTT.

The chain recombines TRBV3-1 with TRBJ1-1; TRBD1 might be the D (5 bases). The CDR3 is 13 residues long. The V end was cut by 6 bases, the J end by 1 base, with 9 bases between. CDR1 is LGHDT, CDR2 YNNKEL, per germline (reference sequence). The CDR3 here is CASRFDRNTEAFF. DNA of the CDR3: TGTGCCAGCAGATTCGACAGGAACACTGAAGCTTTCTTT.

This clonotype was observed many times. The chain is built from TRBV5-1 and TRBJ2-1; weak D call: TRBD2 (7 bases). The CDR3 runs to 16 residues. Germline V lookup: CDR1 SGHRS, CDR2 YFSETQ. Trimming left V 4 bases short and J 3 bases short, with 17 bases between. CDR3 sequence (DNA): TGCGCCAGCAGCCACCAAGGCGGGGGCGGCTACAATGAGCAGTTCTTC. Translation gives CASSHQGGGGYNEQFF.

The J gene is TRBJ2-7, the V gene TRBV6-2 or TRBV6-3; 12 nucleotides agree with TRBD1. J was trimmed by 5 bases and V by 7 bases; bases with no gene match: 9. CDR1 is MNHEY and CDR2 is SVGEGT in the germline V gene. The CDR3 runs 15 residues. The CDR3 DNA is TGTGCCAGCACTACACCGGGACAGGGGGCAAACGAGCAGTACTTC. As protein: CASTTPGQGANEQYF.

At least ten counts were recorded for this clonotype. J is TRBJ1-4 and V is TRBV4-3, with D hard to call. The CDR3 runs to 13 residues. V dropped 0 bases and J dropped 10 bases, with 9 bases sitting between them. The germline CDR1 and CDR2 sequences are LGHNA and YSLEER. The CDR3 nucleotides read TGCGCCAGCAGCCAAGAGACCGGGAGAAAACTGTTTTTT. Its protein is CASSQETGRKLFF.

This clonotype was picked up many times. The chain has TRBV6-2 or TRBV6-3 and TRBJ2-3; D is ambiguous. The CDR3 runs 13 residues. The V end was cut by 9 bases, the J end by 0 bases, with 10 bases between. Per germline, CDR1 MNHEY and CDR2 SVGEGT. The CDR3 DNA sequence: TGTGCCAGTCGGCTAACTAGCACAGATACGCAGTATTTT. This sequence encodes CASRLTSTDTQYF.

The V gene is TRBV7-9, the J gene TRBJ1-6; 9 nucleotides align to TRBD1. Germline V gene sequence: CDR1 SEHNR, CDR2 FQNEAQ (reference sequence). The CDR3 has 16 residues. With 5 bases clipped from V and 5 bases from J, the junction kept 7 bases outside the gene matches. This chain's CDR3 is CASSPQGQGNNSPLHF. The CDR3 nucleotides are TGTGCCAGCAGCCCGCAAGGACAGGGGAATAATTCACCCCTCCACTTT.

This clonotype has just a few counts. V usage is TRBV12-3 or TRBV12-4 and J usage is TRBJ1-3; D unclear. CDR3 length: 14 amino acids. Trimming took 7 bases from V and 0 from J, leaving 10 bases between them. The CDR3 loop is CASTPGLSGNTIYF. CDR3 DNA: TGTGCCAGCACCCCGGGCCTCTCTGGAAACACCATATATTTT.